What follows are 5 T cell receptor beta chains derived from one specimen sequenced in a study of OX40 agonist ivuxolimab in advanced cancers. Assay: immunoSEQ multiplex PCR; the TCRdb copy retains only in-frame clones and omits some. The repertoire holds 55,000 to 75,000 clones, with around 90% as singletons. The sequencing used CD4+ or CD8+ T cells sorted from blood, collected in a trial of the OX40 agonist ivuxolimab. The receptors were sampled from an adult with an advanced solid tumor such as melanoma, head and neck, liver or kidney cancer.

This chain links TRBV5-4 with TRBJ2-1, with 11 bases matching TRBD2. The CDR3 is made up of 16 amino acids. The V and J ends lost 4 bases and 0 bases, in that order; junction bases with no gene match: 3. The germline gives CDR1 SGHNT, CDR2 YYREEE (reference sequence). The CDR3 spells CASSRTSGGSYNEQFF. The CDR3 coding sequence is TGTGCCAGCAGCCGAACTAGCGGGGGCTCCTACAATGAGCAGTTCTTC.

The chain couples TRBV7-2 to TRBJ2-7, with D possibly TRBD2 on 5 matching bases. The CDR3 sequence is 13 residues long. Germline V gene lookup returns CDR1 SGHTA and CDR2 FQGNSA. V lost 5 bases and J 4 bases, leaving 12 bases between the germline ends. The CDR3 here is CASSAEDGYEQYF. The CDR3 DNA follows: TGTGCCAGCAGCGCGGAGGACGGTTACGAGCAGTACTTC.

CDR3 protein: CASTPRGLPNEQFF. The CDR3, as DNA: TGTGCCAGCACCCCACGGGGGCTTCCAAATGAGCAGTTCTTC. The rearrangement joins TRBV7-6 to TRBJ2-1, with D perhaps given as TRBD1 or TRBD2 (6 bases each). Germline CDR1 SGHVS, CDR2 FNYEAQ. This CDR3 is 14 amino acids long. V lost 7 bases, J lost 7 bases, and 17 bases lay in between.

This sequence joins TRBV4-2 and TRBJ2-7; possibly TRBD1 for D (6 bases). This CDR3 spans 15 amino acids. Germline V gives CDR1 LGHNA, CDR2 YNFKEQ. V was cut by 2 bases and J by 5 bases, with 16 bases left in between. The CDR3 spells CASSQTVDSWHEQYF. DNA for the CDR3: TGTGCCAGCAGCCAAACCGTGGACAGTTGGCACGAGCAGTACTTC.

This chain joins TRBV30 and TRBJ2-1; no clear D. Germline CDR1 reads GTSNPN; CDR2 reads SVGIG (reference sequence). Between the trimmed V and J ends, which lost 2 bases and 2 bases, there was a span of 4 bases. CDR3 length equals 12 residues. Written as DNA, the CDR3 is TGTGCCTGGAGTTCCCCCTACAATGAGCAGTTCTTC. This gives the protein CAWSSPYNEQFF.